Shown below are 15 T cell receptor beta chains from a single sample sequenced in a study of T cell repertoires in cytomegalovirus infection. These receptors are not linked to any known antigen. TCRdb processed the reads anew with MiXCR; each CDR3 protein has one entry. Here the sample spans about 700,000 distinct CDR3 sequences, around 30% being singletons. Sequencing was performed on cultured PBMCs, taken from culture after CMV antigen stimulation. Receptors were obtained from a human donor in good health (CMV status not recorded). Some clones in this sample may be carry-over from other donors' samples.

This chain connects TRBV6-8 to TRBJ1-1; possible D gene TRBD1, 5 bases. The germline CDR1 and CDR2 sequences are MNHGY and SAAAGT. The CDR3 extends over 13 amino acids. Trimming removed 6 bases from V and 6 bases from J, with 14 bases in between. The CDR3 loop is CASRGAGSPEAFF. CDR3 coding DNA: TGTGCCAGCAGAGGGGCGGGGAGCCCTGAAGCTTTCTTT.

This clonotype was counted many times. This chain joins TRBV7-2 and TRBJ2-7; D might be TRBD1 or TRBD2, each matching 6 bases. Trimming cost V 5 bases and J 2 bases, with 13 bases left between them. The germline V gene has CDR1 SGHTA and CDR2 FQGNSA. The CDR3 runs 14 residues. CDR3 in amino acids: CASSQGGSAYEQYF. Written as DNA, the CDR3 is TGTGCCAGCAGCCAAGGGGGGTCGGCCTACGAGCAGTACTTC.

V gene TRBV6-5 combines with J gene TRBJ2-3; 16 nucleotides match TRBD2. Germline trimming cut 7 bases from V and 4 bases from J; bases unmatched to any gene: 8. This CDR3 has 17 amino acids. Germline V gene data show CDR1 as MNHEY and CDR2 as SVGAGI. The CDR3 sequence is CASNTGTSGGVADTQYF. The CDR3 coding sequence is TGTGCCAGCAACACCGGGACTAGCGGGGGGGTGGCAGATACGCAGTATTTT.

This clonotype was detected a few times. The chain joins TRBV23-1 to TRBJ1-5, with a weak D call TRBD1 (6 bases). TRBV23-1 counts as an open reading frame of uncertain function. The V and J ends lost 4 bases and 9 bases respectively, with 19 bases between them. CDR3 length equals 15 residues. CDR3 sequence: CASSRVKGGGGPQHF. In DNA, the CDR3 is TGCGCCAGCAGTCGTGTGAAGGGGGGCGGCGGGCCCCAGCATTTT.

The chain employs TRBV10-3 and TRBJ2-5; 9 nucleotides agree with TRBD1. The CDR3 is made up of 15 amino acids. Germline trimming cut 6 bases from V and 0 bases from J; bases unmatched to any gene: 5. Germline lookup yields CDR1 ENHRY and CDR2 SYGVKD. The CDR3: CAISIGDRDQETQYF. For the CDR3, the DNA is TGTGCCATCAGCATAGGGGACAGGGACCAAGAGACCCAGTACTTC.

Only a few counts were recorded for this clonotype. This chain connects TRBV7-9 to TRBJ2-1; D call uncertain. The ends were cut back, 2 bases at V and 5 bases at J, with 7 bases in the middle. The V gene's germline CDR1 is SEHNR and CDR2 FQNEAQ (reference sequence). CDR3 size: 13 residues. CDR3 residues: CASSLPTNNEQFF. The CDR3 DNA reads as TGTGCCAGCAGCTTACCGACAAACAATGAGCAGTTCTTC.

In this sample, this clonotype turned up a few times. The chain recombines TRBV12-3 or TRBV12-4 with TRBJ2-3; unclear D gene. The V end lost 6 bases, the J end lost 5 bases, and 9 bases lay between the germline ends. This CDR3 is built from 12 residues. The CDR3 nucleotides are TGTGCCAGCAGGATTTTCGGAGATACGCAGTATTTT. This translates into CASRIFGDTQYF.

The chain combines TRBV19 with TRBJ1-5; the match to TRBD1 covers 7 bases. The CDR3 spans 15 residues. Trimming cost V 6 bases and J 7 bases; bases outside gene matches: 12. Germline CDR1 reads LNHDA; CDR2 reads SQIVND (reference sequence). DNA for the CDR3: TGTGCCAGTAGCGCCACAGGGGATGGTTGGCAGCCCCAGCATTTT. Translating gives CASSATGDGWQPQHF.

This clonotype came up once. J is TRBJ2-5 and V is TRBV5-1; TRBD1 is a possible D gene (6 bases). This CDR3 has 15 residues. V was clipped by 4 bases and J by 2 bases, with 15 bases between them. The germline CDR1 and CDR2 sequences are SGHRS and YFSETQ. CDR3 in amino acids: CASSLNRAQQETQYF. Here the CDR3 DNA reads TGCGCCAGCAGCCTTAACAGGGCTCAACAAGAGACCCAGTACTTC.

Remarks on this clonotype: The junction departs from the called germline gene at one end, perhaps through a read error. The rearrangement joins TRBV7-2 to TRBJ2-7; 8 bases agree with TRBD2. There are 14 residues in the CDR3. From germline, CDR1 is SGHTA and CDR2 FQGNSA. DNA for the CDR3: TGTGCCAGCAACTTAGCGGGGAGACCTTGGGAGCAGTACTTC. This translates into CASNLAGRPWEQYF.

This clonotype has at least ten counts. This chain uses TRBV7-9 with TRBJ1-1; D gene ambiguous. Per germline, CDR1 SEHNR and CDR2 FQNEAQ (reference sequence). This CDR3 has 14 amino acids. Between the trimmed V and J ends, which lost 3 bases and 6 bases, there was a span of 14 bases. In DNA, the CDR3 is TGTGCCAGCAGCTTCGTGTATATTGGTGCTGAAGCTTTCTTT. Its translation is CASSFVYIGAEAFF.

Only a few counts were recorded for this clonotype. This chain joins TRBV27 and TRBJ2-2; D unclear. V lost 7 bases, J lost 7 bases, and 16 bases lay in between. The CDR3 sequence is 14 residues long. Germline assignment: CDR1 MNHEY and CDR2 SMNVEV (reference sequence). CDR3 sequence (DNA): TGTGCCAGCACCCGTATCTTGCCTGGCGGGGAGCTGTTTTTT. This sequence encodes CASTRILPGGELFF.

This clonotype has just a few counts. The rearrangement links TRBV6-2 or TRBV6-3 to TRBJ1-4, with a possible D match to TRBD1 (6 bases). The CDR3 runs 16 residues. Trimming removed 2 bases at V and 5 bases at J, with 15 bases between. Germline CDR1 MNHEY, CDR2 SVGEGT. The CDR3 DNA sequence: TGTGCCAGCAGTTACGTCGGAGGGGGAGACAATGAAAAACTGTTTTTT. Translation: CASSYVGGGDNEKLFF.

The rearrangement joins TRBV3-1 to TRBJ2-2; D not resolved. CDR3 length: 15 residues. The germline V and J ends were trimmed by 0 bases and 4 bases, with 9 bases remaining between them. From germline, CDR1 is LGHDT and CDR2 YNNKEL (reference sequence). CDR3 in amino acids: CASSQDPISTGELFF. The CDR3 bases are TGTGCCAGCAGCCAAGATCCAATCTCCACCGGGGAGCTGTTTTTT.

The CDR3 spells CASSLVASRETQYF. The CDR3 nucleotides are TGTGCCAGCAGCTTAGTGGCTAGTCGGGAGACCCAGTACTTC. This chain joins TRBV7-6 and TRBJ2-5; D not resolved. Trimming took off 1 base at V and 5 bases at J, with 11 bases between the two ends. Germline V gene sequence: CDR1 SGHVS, CDR2 FNYEAQ. This CDR3 spans 14 amino acids.